A selection of T cell receptor beta chains follows, all from one sample in a study of T cell clones after liver transplantation. Some clones are missing from TCRdb's copy, which holds only in-frame ones; the method was immunoSEQ multiplex PCR. The sample has just over 60,000 clones, roughly two thirds seen once. The sample consisted of CD4+ T cells from blood, taken before liver transplant. Receptors were obtained from a human donor who received a liver transplant. The CDR3 runs from the conserved cysteine through the conserved F or W. The D gene is left open where the match is weak. Only part of the rows carry a size: once, few, many, or a class if the clone is expanded.

J | D | size | V | DNA | CDR3
TRBJ1-1 | TRBD1 | - | TRBV7-2 | TGTGCCAGCAGCTTCAGGGGGATACCTGAAGCTTTCTTT | CASSFRGIPEAFF
TRBJ2-3 | TRBD2 | - | TRBV4-1 | TGCGCCAGCAGCACAAGCGGGGCCCCCACAGATACGCAGTATTTT | CASSTSGAPTDTQYF
TRBJ2-3 | - | - | TRBV19 | TGTGCCAGTAGTATTCCCGGTACCACAGATACGCAGTATTTT | CASSIPGTTDTQYF
TRBJ1-5 | - | - | TRBV2 | TGTGCCAGCAGTGTTCAGGCTGTCTCCATTCAGCCCCAGCATTTT | CASSVQAVSIQPQHF
TRBJ2-5 | TRBD2 | - | TRBV2 | TGTGCCGGGGGACTACAAGAGACCCAGTACTTC | CAGGLQETQYF
TRBJ2-3 | - | - | TRBV11-2 | TGTGCCAGCAGCAGGGCGACAGACACAGATACGCAGTATTTT | CASSRATDTDTQYF
TRBJ1-5 | TRBD1 | - | TRBV28 | TGTGCCAGCAGCCTGGGACAGGACAATCAGCCCCAGCATTTT | CASSLGQDNQPQHF
TRBJ2-1 | - | once | TRBV4-1 | TGCGCCAGCAGCCAAGATGGGGGGGCAGCCCGGCGGGGTGAGCAGTTCTTC | CASSQDGGAARRGEQFF
TRBJ1-5 | TRBD1 | - | TRBV2 | TGTGCCAGCACCCTGGGACAGCTCAATCAGCCCCAGCATTTT | CASTLGQLNQPQHF
TRBJ2-3 | TRBD2 | - | TRBV5-1 | TGCGCCAGCAGCCCCCTCCTAGCGGGGGGGCGTGCAGATACGCAGTATTTT | CASSPLLAGGRADTQYF
TRBJ2-3 | - | - | TRBV19 | TGTGCCAGTAGTCCTAGCGCCAGCACAGATACGCAGTATTTT | CASSPSASTDTQYF
TRBJ2-3 | - | - | TRBV28 | TGTGCCAGCAGCCCGACCCGGGGAGGAGGCACAGATACGCAGTATTTT | CASSPTRGGGTDTQYF
TRBJ2-5 | - | - | TRBV9 | TGTGCCAGCAGCGGTGGGGACACAAGGGAGACCCAGTACTTC | CASSGGDTRETQYF
TRBJ1-5 | TRBD1 | - | TRBV6-1 | TGTGCCAGCAGTGAAAGGGCCGGGACAGAGTCTTATCAGCCCCAGCATTTT | CASSERAGTESYQPQHF
TRBJ1-2 | - | many | TRBV28 | TGTGCCAGCAGTTCCTCGGACTATGGCTACACCTTC | CASSSSDYGYTF
TRBJ2-7 | - | - | TRBV27 | TGTGCCAGCAGTACCACGGTTCGGGATGTGCAGTACTTC | CASSTTVRDVQYF
TRBJ1-5 | TRBD1 | - | TRBV6-6 | TGTGCCAGCAGCTCCTCCCCGGTAGGGGGCTATCAGCCCCAGCATTTT | CASSSSPVGGYQPQHF
TRBJ2-1 | - | - | TRBV2 | TGTGCCAGAGAGTCCGCCCTAAAGCGGCCGGGTTACATGGGGAATGAGCAGTTCTTC | CARESALKRPGYMGNEQFF
TRBJ1-5 | - | - | TRBV28 | TGTGCCAGCAGTTTATTGGGGGGGCAATCGAGCAATCAGCCCCAGCATTTT | CASSLLGGQSSNQPQHF
TRBJ2-1 | TRBD2 | - | TRBV7-3 | TGTGCCAGCAGTCACCCCCAGGAGCGGGGGAATGAGCAGTTCTTC | CASSHPQERGNEQFF
TRBJ2-2 | TRBD1 | once | TRBV28 | TGTGCCAGCAGTGGGACAGGGAACTCCGGGGAGCTGTTTTTT | CASSGTGNSGELFF
TRBJ2-5 | - | - | TRBV2 | TGTGCCAGCAGTGAAACGCGGGTACCCCAAGAGACCCAGTACTTC | CASSETRVPQETQYF
TRBJ2-3 | TRBD1 | - | TRBV19 | TGTGCCAGCAACGAGGGGGGACAGGTTGGCACAGATACGCAGTATTTT | CASNEGGQVGTDTQYF
TRBJ1-3 | - | - | TRBV6-1 | TGTGCCAGCAGTGCAGGGGCTGACTCTGGAAACACCATATATTTT | CASSAGADSGNTIYF
TRBJ2-1 | TRBD1 | once | TRBV28 | TGTGCCAGCAGTCCCCCGGGACAGGTCTCCTACAATGAGCAGTTCTTC | CASSPPGQVSYNEQFF
TRBJ2-1 | - | few | TRBV18 | TGTGCCAGCTCATTCGGGACTCTCTCCTACAATGAGCAGTTCTTC | CASSFGTLSYNEQFF
TRBJ1-3 | - | - | TRBV9 | TGTGCCAGCAGCGTAGCCCCAGGCGACACCATATATTTT | CASSVAPGDTIYF
TRBJ1-1 | - | few | TRBV7-6 | TGTGCCAGCACGGCAGGCTGGAACACTGAAGCTTTCTTT | CASTAGWNTEAFF
TRBJ2-5 | TRBD1 | - | TRBV28 | TGTGCCAGCAGCAGGGACAGCGAGGAGACCCAGTACTTC | CASSRDSEETQYF
TRBJ1-6 | TRBD1 | - | TRBV5-1 | TGCGCCAGCAGCGCCGGACAGGGGGCGAATTCACCCCTCCACTTT | CASSAGQGANSPLHF
TRBJ2-3 | - | - | TRBV27 | TGTGCCAGACCCTCGACAGGTTTTGGGGCCACAGATACGCAGTATTTT | CARPSTGFGATDTQYF
TRBJ1-3 | - | many | TRBV28 | TGTGCCAGCAGTCTAATCGGTGCAGGGGACGGAAACACCATATATTTT | CASSLIGAGDGNTIYF
TRBJ1-4 | - | - | TRBV7-2 | TGTGCCAGCAGCCCCGGGGACACAACTAATGAAAAACTGTTTTTT | CASSPGDTTNEKLFF
TRBJ2-2 | - | - | TRBV5-1 | TGCGCCAGCAGCTGGAGGGCGGGGACCGGGGAGCTGTTTTTT | CASSWRAGTGELFF
TRBJ2-2 | - | few | TRBV7-9 | TGTGCCAGCAGCTTAGCGACAGCGAATACCGGGGAGCTGTTTTTT | CASSLATANTGELFF
TRBJ2-4 | - | - | TRBV5-5 | TGTGCCAGCAGCTTACAGGTCGGAAACATTCAGTACTTC | CASSLQVGNIQYF